Here is one T cell receptor beta chain with its context. The data are from a study of control samples from healthy donors and cancer patients. In germline, CDR1 is SGHAT, CDR2 FQNNGV. This CDR3 has 13 residues. Deletions cut 3 bases from V and 10 bases from J, with 13 bases between. This table comes from immunoSEQ multiplex PCR, and its TCRdb copy is limited to in-frame clones, with some not included. This table holds 120,000 to 150,000 clones, about 91% found once. V is TRBV11-2 and J is TRBJ2-1; D might be TRBD2 (6 bases). Sequencing was performed on blood. This clonotype originated in a young man in good health. CDR3 in amino acids: CASSLLAPLEQFF. Written as DNA, the CDR3 is TGTGCCAGCAGCTTGCTAGCGCCCTTGGAGCAGTTCTTC.